The following is a TCR beta chain sequence with its context. Per the original data handling: Estimation of nucleated cell counts relied on the amplification of reference gene primers. Sequencing was performed with immunoSEQ multiplex PCR; in TCRdb, only in-frame clones are kept and a portion is missing. The DNA gave D and trimming, while V, J and clone size come from that table. The profile shows approximately 290,000 clones, approximately 83% of them singletons. These data originate in a study of blood T cell repertoires in COVID-19. Overall study: The analysed material was cDNA or gDNA that came from T cells, B-cell-depleted T cells, or PBMCs.

V was pared by 0 bases and J by 5 bases, with 17 bases between. The CDR3 sequence is 16 residues long. The germline gives CDR1 SGHNT, CDR2 YYREEE (reference sequence). V gene TRBV5-4 combines with J gene TRBJ2-5; the D gene is possibly TRBD2 (6 bases). Sequencing was carried out using peripheral blood. The sequence was obtained from a person between 65 and 79 years old with COVID-19, enrolled during active disease. The CDR3 reads CASSLEGGTPGETQYF. For the CDR3, the DNA is TGTGCCAGCAGCTTGGAGGGAGGTACGCCGGGGGAGACCCAGTACTTC.